These T cell receptor beta chains were read from a single sample in a study of cytomegalovirus exposure and HLA in healthy donors. Method: immunoSEQ multiplex PCR; TCRdb's copy keeps in-frame clones and lacks some. In the table there are more than 90,000 clones, roughly 72% of which are singletons. Sequencing input: PBMCs. The source is a woman aged 50 to 60 in good health and CMV-seropositive. Each CDR3 is given with its conserved first and last residue. D genes are given only for firm matches. For some rows the clone size is stated as once, few or many, or as a class when expanded; others skip it.

d_call	v_call	j_call	clone_size	cdr3_aa	cdr3_nt
TRBD1	TRBV6-6	TRBJ1-5	.	CASTLTGTGNQPQHF	TGTGCCAGCACCTTAACCGGGACAGGCAATCAGCCCCAGCATTTT
.	TRBV14	TRBJ2-5	.	CASSQSTVQETQYF	TGTGCCAGCAGCCAATCAACAGTACAGGAGACCCAGTACTTC
TRBD2	TRBV28	TRBJ2-7	.	CASSLPREREVPYEQYF	TGTGCCAGCAGTTTACCCCGGGAGCGGGAGGTACCCTACGAGCAGTACTTC
TRBD1	TRBV11-2	TRBJ1-4	.	CASSLNRQGNEKLFF	TGTGCCAGCAGCTTAAACCGACAGGGAAATGAAAAACTGTTTTTT
.	TRBV7-2	TRBJ2-1	.	CASSLSGGGDEQFF	TGTGCCAGCAGCTTATCGGGCGGGGGCGATGAGCAGTTCTTC
.	TRBV4-2	TRBJ1-5	.	CASSPQAEIPASQHF	TGTGCCAGCAGCCCCCAGGCCGAGATCCCCGCTTCCCAGCATTTT
.	TRBV6-5	TRBJ2-7	.	CASSVQRTYEQYF	TGTGCCAGCAGTGTACAGAGAACCTACGAGCAGTACTTC
TRBD2	TRBV5-1	TRBJ2-7	.	CASSLVSSGSVAYEQYF	TGCGCCAGCAGCTTGGTATCGAGCGGGAGTGTGGCCTACGAGCAGTACTTC
.	TRBV9	TRBJ2-2	.	CASSVATGELFF	TGTGCCAGCAGCGTAGCAACCGGGGAGCTGTTTTTT
.	TRBV7-9	TRBJ1-5	.	CASSLGSGESNQPQHF	TGTGCCAGCAGCCTGGGCTCGGGGGAATCCAATCAGCCCCAGCATTTT
.	TRBV4-3	TRBJ2-3	.	CASSQDWTSTDTQYF	TGCGCCAGCAGCCAAGATTGGACTAGCACAGATACGCAGTATTTT
.	TRBV19	TRBJ1-2	.	CASTPPGLANYGYTF	TGTGCCAGTACCCCCCCGGGACTAGCTAACTATGGCTACACCTTC
.	TRBV15	TRBJ1-1	few	CATSADDMVTEAFF	TGTGCCACCAGCGCAGATGACATGGTCACTGAAGCTTTCTTT
TRBD1	TRBV7-2	TRBJ1-5	.	CASSLGQTNQPQHF	TGTGCCAGCAGCTTGGGACAGACCAATCAGCCCCAGCATTTT
.	TRBV9	TRBJ2-5	.	CASSPVLQETQYF	TGTGCCAGCAGCCCCGTCTTGCAGGAGACCCAGTACTTC
.	TRBV5-5	TRBJ2-7	.	CASSLSPPYEQYF	TGTGCCAGCAGCTTGTCCCCCCCGTATGAGCAGTACTTC
TRBD1	TRBV5-1	TRBJ2-1	few	CASSKGQTYNEQFF	TGCGCCAGCAGCAAGGGACAGACCTACAATGAGCAGTTCTTC
.	TRBV6-6	TRBJ1-2	.	CASGEGYYVDYGYTF	TGTGCCAGCGGAGAGGGTTATTATGTCGACTATGGCTACACCTTC
TRBD2	TRBV2	TRBJ2-3	.	CASSVPGRGTDTQYF	TGTGCCAGCAGTGTACCCGGGAGGGGGACAGATACGCAGTATTTT
.	TRBV7-7	TRBJ2-1	.	CASSSAWGESLRSYNEQFF	TGTGCCAGCAGCTCCGCCTGGGGGGAGTCCCTTCGCTCCTACAATGAGCAGTTCTTC
TRBD1	TRBV2	TRBJ2-5	.	CASSEEGATLLGTQYF	TGTGCCAGCAGTGAAGAGGGGGCCACGTTATTGGGGACCCAGTACTTC
TRBD2	TRBV11-2	TRBJ2-3	.	CASSPLAGASTDTQYF	TGTGCCAGCAGCCCTCTAGCGGGAGCTAGCACAGATACGCAGTATTTT
TRBD2	TRBV25-1	TRBJ2-7	few	CASAAGGGSGEQYF	TGTGCCAGCGCCGCGGGAGGGGGTTCCGGCGAGCAGTACTTC
.	TRBV27	TRBJ2-1	.	CASSLSFWEEFF	TGTGCCAGCAGTTTATCGTTCTGGGAGGAATTCTTC
.	TRBV7-2	TRBJ1-2	.	CASSLGGSYGYTF	TGTGCCAGCAGCTTAGGTGGCAGCTATGGCTACACCTTC
TRBD1	TRBV9	TRBJ1-2	.	CASSALRQGGYGYTF	TGTGCCAGCAGCGCCCTACGGCAGGGGGGCTATGGCTACACCTTC
TRBD2	TRBV10-1	TRBJ2-2	.	CASRETIFLAGGANTGELFF	TGCGCCAGCAGAGAGACTATATTTTTAGCGGGAGGGGCGAACACCGGGGAGCTGTTTTTT
.	TRBV11-2	TRBJ1-1	.	CASSLDRNTEAFF	TGTGCCAGCAGCTTAGACAGGAACACTGAAGCTTTCTTT
.	TRBV29-1	TRBJ2-2	.	CSVDDTGELFF	TGCAGCGTTGACGACACCGGGGAGCTGTTTTTT
.	TRBV7-2	TRBJ1-5	few	CASSLAPSDQPQHF	TGTGCCAGCAGCTTAGCACCATCGGATCAGCCCCAGCATTTT
.	TRBV7-9	TRBJ2-3	.	CASSPSMMQGASTDTQYF	TGTGCCAGCAGCCCATCGATGATGCAGGGTGCTAGCACAGATACGCAGTATTTT
.	TRBV5-1	TRBJ2-7	.	CASSLGTSSSEQYF	TGCGCCAGCAGCTTGGGTACTAGCTCGTCTGAGCAGTACTTC
.	TRBV29-1	TRBJ2-3	.	CSVEEKYEGTDTQYF	TGCAGCGTTGAAGAAAAGTACGAGGGCACAGATACGCAGTATTTT
TRBD1	TRBV6-5	TRBJ2-4	.	CASRAGGPNIQYF	TGTGCCAGCAGGGCAGGGGGCCCGAACATTCAGTACTTC
.	TRBV29-1	TRBJ1-2	.	CSVDLQGTSTF	TGCAGCGTTGACTTACAGGGAACTAGCACCTTC
TRBD1	TRBV13	TRBJ2-2	.	CASSLDTGTGNTGELFF	TGTGCCAGCAGCTTAGACACCGGGACAGGGAACACCGGGGAGCTGTTTTTT
.	TRBV30	TRBJ1-1	few	CAGGVKQGTEAFF	TGTGCCGGGGGGGTCAAGCAGGGGACTGAAGCTTTCTTT
TRBD2	TRBV6-5	TRBJ2-2	.	CASRISGVYTGELFF	TGTGCCAGCAGGATTAGCGGGGTTTACACCGGGGAGCTGTTTTTT
.	TRBV18	TRBJ2-7	.	CASSPDKTYEQYF	TGTGCCAGCTCACCGGACAAGACCTACGAGCAGTACTTC
.	TRBV25-1	TRBJ1-4	.	CASRGQTNEKLFF	TGTGCCAGCAGGGGGCAGACTAATGAAAAACTGTTTTTT
TRBD1	TRBV11-2	TRBJ2-3	.	CASSPRGQGGSDTQYF	TGTGCCAGCAGCCCAAGAGGACAGGGTGGTTCAGATACGCAGTATTTT
.	TRBV4-2	TRBJ1-1	.	CASSQELRGIDEAFF	TGTGCCAGCAGCCAAGAATTACGAGGGATCGATGAAGCTTTCTTT
.	TRBV5-4	TRBJ1-2	few	CASSVGRGQATGYTF	TGTGCCAGCAGCGTAGGTAGGGGACAAGCAACTGGCTACACCTTC
.	TRBV5-1	TRBJ2-7	.	CASSASGGPNEQYF	TGCGCCAGCAGCGCGTCCGGGGGGCCCAACGAGCAGTACTTC
.	TRBV5-1	TRBJ1-6	once	CASREGSSYNSPLHF	TGCGCCAGCAGGGAGGGTAGCTCCTATAATTCACCCCTCCACTTT
.	TRBV6-1	TRBJ1-2	.	CASSVTDYGYTF	TGTGCCAGCAGTGTCACGGACTATGGCTACACCTTC
.	TRBV28	TRBJ2-7	.	CASRVQGSYEQYF	TGTGCCAGCAGGGTACAGGGTTCCTACGAGCAGTACTTC
.	TRBV13	TRBJ1-1	.	CASSLGGGNTEAFF	TGTGCCAGCAGCTTAGGTGGCGGGAACACTGAAGCTTTCTTT
TRBD2	TRBV7-9	TRBJ2-1	.	CASSSGTSANRQFF	TGTGCCAGCAGCTCCGGGACTAGCGCCAACCGGCAGTTCTTC
.	TRBV7-8	TRBJ1-5	.	CASSPSDSNQPQHF	TGTGCCAGCAGCCCCTCAGATAGCAATCAGCCCCAGCATTTT
TRBD2	TRBV28	TRBJ2-3	.	CASSGSGSVNTQYF	TGTGCCAGCAGTGGTAGCGGGAGCGTCAATACGCAGTATTTT
.	TRBV18	TRBJ2-2	.	CASSRDNPNTGELFF	TGTGCCAGCTCCCGGGACAACCCCAACACCGGGGAGCTGTTTTTT
TRBD1	TRBV5-1	TRBJ2-7	few	CASSWEPGQGSEQYF	TGCGCCAGCAGCTGGGAACCGGGACAGGGAAGCGAGCAGTACTTC
TRBD1	TRBV18	TRBJ2-2	.	CASSPAGGVAGELFF	TGTGCCAGCTCACCGGCAGGGGGCGTCGCCGGGGAGCTGTTTTTT
TRBD1	TRBV2	TRBJ2-3	once	CASSVTGAFSDTQYF	TGTGCCAGCAGTGTGACAGGGGCATTCTCAGATACGCAGTATTTT
.	TRBV6-1	TRBJ1-5	.	CASVRGRDSNQPQHF	TGTGCCAGCGTCAGGGGTAGGGATAGCAATCAGCCCCAGCATTTT